This TCR beta chain was identified during a study of cytomegalovirus exposure and HLA in healthy donors. CDR3 length equals 15 residues. Germline assignment: CDR1 LNHDA and CDR2 SQIVND (reference sequence). V lost 3 bases and J lost 2; bases outside the gene matches: 7. PCR was performed using 60 Vbeta and 13 Jbeta primers. Generated by immunoSEQ multiplex PCR, the TCRdb table keeps only in-frame clones and is missing some. The sample carries about 160,000 clones, approximately 80% recorded once. Sequenced sample: PBMCs. This TCR derives from a woman aged 18-35 years in good health and CMV-seronegative. The rearrangement uses TRBV19 and TRBJ2-7; 7 bases align to TRBD2. The CDR3 sequence is CASSIAAGEAYEQYF. In nucleotides, the CDR3 is TGTGCCAGTAGTATTGCGGCGGGAGAAGCCTACGAGCAGTACTTC.